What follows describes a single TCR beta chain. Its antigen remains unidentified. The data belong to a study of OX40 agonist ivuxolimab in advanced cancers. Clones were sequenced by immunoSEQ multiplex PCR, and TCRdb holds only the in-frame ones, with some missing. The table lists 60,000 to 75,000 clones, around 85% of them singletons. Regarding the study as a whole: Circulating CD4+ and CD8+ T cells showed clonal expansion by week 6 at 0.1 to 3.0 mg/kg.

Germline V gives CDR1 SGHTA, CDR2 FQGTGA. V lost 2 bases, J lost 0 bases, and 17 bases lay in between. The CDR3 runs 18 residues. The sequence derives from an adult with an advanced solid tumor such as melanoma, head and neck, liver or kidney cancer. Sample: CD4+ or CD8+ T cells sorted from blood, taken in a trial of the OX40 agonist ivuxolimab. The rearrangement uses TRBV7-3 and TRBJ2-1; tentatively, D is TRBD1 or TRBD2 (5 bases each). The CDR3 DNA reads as TGTGCCAGCAGCTTAGAGGGGCGGTTCCTTAGCTCCTACAATGAGCAGTTCTTC. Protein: CASSLEGRFLSSYNEQFF.